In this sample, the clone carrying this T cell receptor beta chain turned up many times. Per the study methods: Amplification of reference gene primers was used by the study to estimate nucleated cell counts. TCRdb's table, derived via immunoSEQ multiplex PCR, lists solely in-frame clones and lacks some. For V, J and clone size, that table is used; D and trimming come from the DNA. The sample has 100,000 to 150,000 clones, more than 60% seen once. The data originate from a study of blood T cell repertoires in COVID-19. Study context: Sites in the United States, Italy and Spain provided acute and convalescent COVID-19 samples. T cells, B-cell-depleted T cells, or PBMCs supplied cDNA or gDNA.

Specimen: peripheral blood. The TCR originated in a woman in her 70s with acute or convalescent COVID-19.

In DNA, the CDR3 is TGTGCCAGCAGCTTAGTAGTGGTTGGGGCAGGGACCGGGGAGCTGTTTTTT. Residues: CASSLVVVGAGTGELFF. The chain joins TRBV7-8 to TRBJ2-2, with a possible D match to TRBD1 (5 bases). Trimming pared 1 base from V and 5 bases from J, leaving 17 bases between. The CDR3 extends over 17 amino acids. Germline V gene lookup returns CDR1 SGHVS and CDR2 FQNEAQ.